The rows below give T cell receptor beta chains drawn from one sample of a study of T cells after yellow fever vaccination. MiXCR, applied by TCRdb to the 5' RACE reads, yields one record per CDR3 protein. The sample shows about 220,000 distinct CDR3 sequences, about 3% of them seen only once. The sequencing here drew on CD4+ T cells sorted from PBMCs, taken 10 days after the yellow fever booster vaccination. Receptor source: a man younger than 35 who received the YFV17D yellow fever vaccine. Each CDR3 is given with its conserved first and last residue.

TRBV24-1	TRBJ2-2	CATSDPTGNTGELFF
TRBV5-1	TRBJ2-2	CASSLPTGMAGELFF
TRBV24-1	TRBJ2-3	CATRGSGGDTQYF
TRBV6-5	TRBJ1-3	CASRARDGIRSGNTIYF
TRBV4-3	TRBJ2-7	CASSQEKLAYEQYF
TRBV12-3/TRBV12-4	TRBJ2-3	CASSLAPHRGDTQYF
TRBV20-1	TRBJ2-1	CSAREQGSGNNEQFF
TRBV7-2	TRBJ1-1	CASSSTRDTEAFF
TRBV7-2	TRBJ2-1	CASSPDFGSHNEQFF
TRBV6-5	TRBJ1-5	CASRRGAGSNQPQHF
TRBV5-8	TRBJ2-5	CASSLATKLTETQYF
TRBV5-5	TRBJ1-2	CASSLTPTGIYGYTF
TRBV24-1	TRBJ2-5	CATSERRDQETQYF
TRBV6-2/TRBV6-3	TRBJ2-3	CASTSPEATDTQYF
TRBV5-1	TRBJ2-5	CASSLGDRRGETQYF
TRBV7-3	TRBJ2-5	CASSPGGDQETQYF
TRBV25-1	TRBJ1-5	CASAEQGKGQPQHF
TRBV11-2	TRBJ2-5	CASSLSGTYQETQYF
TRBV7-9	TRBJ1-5	CASSLSPQGQPQHF
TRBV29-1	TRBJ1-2	CSAGTSGGGYTF
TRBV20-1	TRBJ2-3	CSAIVDTQYF
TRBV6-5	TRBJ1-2	CASSYSTRVGYGYTF
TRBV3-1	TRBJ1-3	CASSQADGNTIYF
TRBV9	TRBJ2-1	CASSVESGGQGEQFF
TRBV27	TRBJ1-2	CASSQPPARGYTF
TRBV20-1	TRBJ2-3	CSAARLAGGQDTQYF
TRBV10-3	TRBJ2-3	CAISDQGQTDTQYF
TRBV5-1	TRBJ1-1	CASSLLGRGTEAFF
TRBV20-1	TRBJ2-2	CSARDSRTGDNTGELFF
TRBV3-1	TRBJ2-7	CASKTSGFSNEQYF
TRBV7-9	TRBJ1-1	CASSLGFGDTEAFF
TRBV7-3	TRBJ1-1	CASSVTGEQAEAFF
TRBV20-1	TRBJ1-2	CSASRSINTGGGYTF
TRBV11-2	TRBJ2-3	CASAWTGLADTQYF
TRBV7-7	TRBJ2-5	CASSPETGGTQYF
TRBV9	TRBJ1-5	CASSVGHRAHQPQHF
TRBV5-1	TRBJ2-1	CASSSGNRGDEQFF
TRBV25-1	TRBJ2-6	CASSGSRRANVLTF
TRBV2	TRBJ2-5	CASSESGQTPSEETQYF
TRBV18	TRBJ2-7	CASSPIVGVRNLNEQYF